A selection of T cell receptor beta chains follows, all from one sample in a study of multiple sclerosis patients with progressive multifocal leukoencephalopathy. TCRdb keeps only in-frame clones here, not all; method: immunoSEQ multiplex PCR. The sample yields 26,000 or so clones, 91% seen once. This sample comprised PBMCs, obtained from a patient treated with natalizumab. All receptors come from a man aged 30 to 45 with multiple sclerosis. The CDR3 runs from the conserved cysteine through the conserved F or W. The D gene is left open where the match is weak. Only some rows state a clone size, as once, few, many or a class for expanded clones.

v_gene: TRBV6-5; d_gene: TRBD2; abundance: once; j_gene: TRBJ2-7; CDR3aa: CASSHPGAGYEQYF; CDR3nt: TGTGCCAGCAGCCACCCAGGAGCGGGATACGAGCAGTACTTC
v_gene: TRBV7-9; d_gene: -; abundance: few; j_gene: TRBJ2-7; CDR3aa: CASSLVVYEQYF; CDR3nt: TGTGCCAGCAGCTTAGTCGTTTACGAGCAGTACTTC
v_gene: TRBV19; d_gene: -; abundance: -; j_gene: TRBJ2-7; CDR3aa: CASSTDHGSEQYF; CDR3nt: TGTGCCAGTAGTACCGACCATGGGAGCGAGCAGTACTTC
v_gene: TRBV2; d_gene: TRBD1; abundance: -; j_gene: TRBJ2-1; CDR3aa: CATTGDRGYNEQFF; CDR3nt: TGTGCCACAACCGGGGACAGGGGCTACAATGAGCAGTTCTTC
v_gene: TRBV19; d_gene: TRBD1; abundance: -; j_gene: TRBJ2-2; CDR3aa: CASTHRGTNTGELFF; CDR3nt: TGTGCCAGTACCCACAGGGGGACGAACACCGGGGAGCTGTTTTTT
v_gene: TRBV7-9; d_gene: -; abundance: few; j_gene: TRBJ1-2; CDR3aa: CASSSIWTYGYTF; CDR3nt: TGTGCCAGCAGCTCCATATGGACCTATGGCTACACCTTC
v_gene: TRBV19; d_gene: -; abundance: -; j_gene: TRBJ1-2; CDR3aa: CASSILTASVGIGYTF; CDR3nt: TGTGCCAGTAGTATTCTGACAGCAAGCGTAGGAATCGGCTACACCTTC
v_gene: TRBV6-6; d_gene: TRBD1; abundance: once; j_gene: TRBJ1-2; CDR3aa: CVSSYGDSYGYTF; CDR3nt: TGTGTCAGCAGTTACGGGGACAGCTATGGCTACACCTTC
v_gene: TRBV25-1; d_gene: TRBD1; abundance: once; j_gene: TRBJ1-2; CDR3aa: CASRTGQGGYGYTF; CDR3nt: TGTGCCAGCAGGACTGGGCAGGGGGGTTATGGCTACACCTTC
v_gene: TRBV19; d_gene: -; abundance: -; j_gene: TRBJ1-2; CDR3aa: CASGQYGYTF; CDR3nt: TGTGCCAGTGGCCAGTATGGCTACACCTTC
v_gene: TRBV11-2; d_gene: -; abundance: -; j_gene: TRBJ2-1; CDR3aa: CASSSNRDPRQFF; CDR3nt: TGTGCCAGCAGCTCTAACAGGGACCCCAGGCAGTTCTTC
v_gene: TRBV7-9; d_gene: -; abundance: -; j_gene: TRBJ2-3; CDR3aa: CASSQGPLTDTQYF; CDR3nt: TGTGCCAGCAGCCAAGGCCCTCTCACAGATACGCAGTATTTT
v_gene: TRBV18; d_gene: TRBD2; abundance: -; j_gene: TRBJ2-1; CDR3aa: CASSQGLADYNEQFF; CDR3nt: TGTGCCAGCTCACAGGGACTAGCGGACTACAATGAGCAGTTCTTC
v_gene: TRBV4-2; d_gene: TRBD1; abundance: few; j_gene: TRBJ2-5; CDR3aa: CASSLGGTGFEETQYF; CDR3nt: TGTGCCAGCAGCCTCGGCGGGACAGGGTTTGAGGAGACCCAGTACTTC
v_gene: TRBV9; d_gene: -; abundance: -; j_gene: TRBJ2-2; CDR3aa: CASSVEIPGELFF; CDR3nt: TGTGCCAGCAGCGTAGAAATCCCCGGGGAGCTGTTTTTT
v_gene: TRBV29-1; d_gene: TRBD1; abundance: -; j_gene: TRBJ1-4; CDR3aa: CSVEDDGTGGEKLFF; CDR3nt: TGCAGCGTTGAAGATGATGGGACAGGGGGCGAAAAACTGTTTTTT
v_gene: TRBV19; d_gene: TRBD2; abundance: -; j_gene: TRBJ2-5; CDR3aa: CASSLLAGGQETQYF; CDR3nt: TGTGCCAGTAGCCTACTAGCGGGAGGGCAAGAGACCCAGTACTTC
v_gene: TRBV18; d_gene: -; abundance: -; j_gene: TRBJ1-1; CDR3aa: CASSPNSNTEAFF; CDR3nt: TGTGCCAGCTCACCAAACAGCAACACTGAAGCTTTCTTT
v_gene: TRBV7-9; d_gene: TRBD2; abundance: -; j_gene: TRBJ2-1; CDR3aa: CASSSGTSGRSGPYNEQFF; CDR3nt: TGTGCCAGCAGCTCCGGGACTAGCGGGAGGTCGGGTCCCTACAATGAGCAGTTCTTC
v_gene: TRBV30; d_gene: TRBD2; abundance: -; j_gene: TRBJ2-3; CDR3aa: CAWAQREKDTQYF; CDR3nt: TGTGCCTGGGCACAGCGGGAGAAGGACACGCAGTATTTT
v_gene: TRBV19; d_gene: -; abundance: -; j_gene: TRBJ2-6; CDR3aa: CATRGGALSGANVLTF; CDR3nt: TGTGCCACCAGGGGGGGGGCCCTTTCTGGGGCCAACGTCCTGACTTTC
v_gene: TRBV7-4; d_gene: -; abundance: few; j_gene: TRBJ1-1; CDR3aa: CASSLVAGANTEAFF; CDR3nt: TGTGCCAGCAGCTTAGTGGCAGGGGCGAACACTGAAGCTTTCTTT
v_gene: TRBV5-8; d_gene: TRBD1; abundance: -; j_gene: TRBJ2-1; CDR3aa: CASSPEQGAYNEQFF; CDR3nt: TGTGCCAGCAGCCCCGAGCAGGGGGCGTACAATGAGCAGTTCTTC
v_gene: TRBV30; d_gene: TRBD1; abundance: -; j_gene: TRBJ2-7; CDR3aa: CAWSVQVVGQLPSF; CDR3nt: TGTGCCTGGAGTGTACAAGTAGTGGGACAGCTTCCCTCCTTC
v_gene: TRBV13; d_gene: -; abundance: -; j_gene: TRBJ2-4; CDR3aa: CASSSRAGIQYF; CDR3nt: TGTGCCAGCAGCTCTCGTGCGGGCATTCAGTACTTC
v_gene: TRBV4-3; d_gene: -; abundance: -; j_gene: TRBJ2-7; CDR3aa: CASSQGAGLSAYEQYF; CDR3nt: TGCGCCAGCAGCCAAGGGGCGGGACTGAGTGCCTACGAGCAGTACTTC
v_gene: TRBV12-5; d_gene: -; abundance: -; j_gene: TRBJ2-6; CDR3aa: CASGLSGANVLTF; CDR3nt: TGTGCTAGTGGTTTGTCTGGGGCCAACGTCCTGACTTTC
v_gene: TRBV11-1; d_gene: -; abundance: once; j_gene: TRBJ2-7; CDR3aa: CASSPGTGVSYEQYF; CDR3nt: TGTGCCAGCAGCCCGGGGACGGGGGTCTCCTACGAGCAGTACTTC
v_gene: TRBV29-1; d_gene: TRBD2; abundance: -; j_gene: TRBJ2-3; CDR3aa: CSDTSGRVADTQYF; CDR3nt: TGCAGCGACACTAGCGGGAGAGTTGCAGATACGCAGTATTTT
v_gene: TRBV7-2; d_gene: TRBD2; abundance: -; j_gene: TRBJ2-2; CDR3aa: CASRVAGGVTGELFF; CDR3nt: TGTGCCAGCAGAGTAGCGGGAGGGGTCACCGGGGAGCTGTTTTTT
v_gene: TRBV6-6; d_gene: TRBD1; abundance: -; j_gene: TRBJ2-7; CDR3aa: CASKPGGTYEQYF; CDR3nt: TGTGCCAGCAAGCCAGGGGGTACCTACGAGCAGTACTTC
v_gene: TRBV6-5; d_gene: -; abundance: -; j_gene: TRBJ2-1; CDR3aa: CASSSAYNEQFF; CDR3nt: TGTGCCAGCAGTTCTGCCTACAATGAGCAGTTCTTC
v_gene: TRBV27; d_gene: TRBD2; abundance: -; j_gene: TRBJ2-7; CDR3aa: CASSFKRERQQYF; CDR3nt: TGTGCCAGCAGTTTTAAGCGGGAGAGGCAGCAGTACTTC
v_gene: TRBV21-1; d_gene: -; abundance: -; j_gene: TRBJ1-5; CDR3aa: CASSTTKGDF; CDR3nt: TGTGCCAGCAGCACGACAAAAGGTGATTTT
v_gene: TRBV7-8; d_gene: TRBD2; abundance: -; j_gene: TRBJ2-7; CDR3aa: CASSLGLAGADEQYF; CDR3nt: TGTGCCAGCAGCCTCGGACTAGCGGGAGCTGACGAGCAGTACTTC
v_gene: TRBV7-9; d_gene: -; abundance: -; j_gene: TRBJ1-1; CDR3aa: CASSLYGETEAFF; CDR3nt: TGTGCCAGCAGCCTTTACGGGGAGACTGAAGCTTTCTTT
v_gene: TRBV27; d_gene: -; abundance: -; j_gene: TRBJ2-3; CDR3aa: CASSFEGGTGTDTQYF; CDR3nt: TGTGCCAGCAGTTTTGAGGGGGGTACGGGCACAGATACGCAGTATTTT
v_gene: TRBV5-1; d_gene: TRBD1; abundance: -; j_gene: TRBJ2-6; CDR3aa: CASSPTGTGLLAGANVLTF; CDR3nt: TGCGCCAGCAGCCCTACCGGGACAGGGTTGCTGGCAGGGGCCAACGTCCTGACTTTC
v_gene: TRBV4-2; d_gene: -; abundance: -; j_gene: TRBJ2-1; CDR3aa: CASSHDPGRGVYNEQFF; CDR3nt: TGTGCCAGCAGCCATGATCCGGGTCGAGGGGTCTACAATGAGCAGTTCTTC
v_gene: TRBV4-3; d_gene: -; abundance: -; j_gene: TRBJ2-2; CDR3aa: CASSQRVGGELFF; CDR3nt: TGCGCCAGCAGCCAAAGGGTAGGGGGGGAGCTGTTTTTT
v_gene: TRBV18; d_gene: -; abundance: -; j_gene: TRBJ1-5; CDR3aa: CASSPGQNQPQHF; CDR3nt: TGTGCCAGCTCACCGGGACAAAATCAGCCCCAGCATTTT
v_gene: TRBV6-6; d_gene: TRBD2; abundance: -; j_gene: TRBJ2-3; CDR3aa: CASSYGQRELTDTQYF; CDR3nt: TGTGCCAGCAGTTACGGGCAGCGGGAGCTCACAGATACGCAGTATTTT
v_gene: TRBV11-2; d_gene: -; abundance: -; j_gene: TRBJ2-1; CDR3aa: CASSLGWSSYNEQFF; CDR3nt: TGTGCCAGCAGCTTAGGGTGGAGCTCCTACAATGAGCAGTTCTTC
v_gene: TRBV20-1; d_gene: -; abundance: -; j_gene: TRBJ1-1; CDR3aa: CSALSEAFF; CDR3nt: TGCAGTGCCTTGAGTGAAGCTTTCTTT
v_gene: TRBV9; d_gene: -; abundance: -; j_gene: TRBJ2-3; CDR3aa: CASSLWADLTDTQYF; CDR3nt: TGTGCCAGCAGCTTGTGGGCGGACCTCACAGATACGCAGTATTTT